One and the same sample provided the 17 T cell receptor beta chains below, sequenced in a study of cytomegalovirus exposure and HLA in healthy donors. Amplification used 60 Vbeta primers and 13 Jbeta primers. Profiling relied on immunoSEQ multiplex PCR, and the TCRdb table lists in-frame clones only, not all of them. The profile shows some 150,000 clones, 75% to 80% of them singletons. Sequenced material: PBMCs. The receptors come from a man aged 35-49 years in good health and CMV-seropositive.

The rearrangement links TRBV2 to TRBJ2-7; TRBD2 matches 7 bases. The CDR3 totals 14 residues. In germline, CDR1 is SNHLY, CDR2 FYNNEI. V was pared by 4 bases and J by 5 bases, with 8 bases of the junction left unmatched. The CDR3 sequence: CASSVGGRWDEQYF. CDR3 nucleotide sequence: TGTGCCAGCAGTGTTGGCGGGAGATGGGACGAGCAGTACTTC.

CDR3: CASSLASGGGQGSYEQYF. CDR3 sequence (DNA): TGTGCCAGCAGCTTAGCCTCAGGTGGGGGACAGGGCTCCTACGAGCAGTACTTC. J is TRBJ2-7 and V is TRBV7-9; TRBD1 aligns across 9 bases. The CDR3 is made up of 18 amino acids. Germline lookup yields CDR1 SEHNR and CDR2 FQNEAQ (reference sequence). V dropped 0 bases and J dropped 0; count of bases not matched to a gene: 9.

The chain has TRBV27 and TRBJ2-1, with D maybe TRBD2 (6 bases). CDR1 and CDR2 (germline): MNHEY, SMNVEV (reference sequence). The CDR3 totals 15 residues. V was clipped by 4 bases and J by 6 bases, with 16 bases between them. CDR3 region: CASSYRDSAINEQFF. As DNA, the CDR3 is TGTGCCAGCAGTTACCGGGACTCGGCGATCAATGAGCAGTTCTTC.

In its sample, this clone was seen a few times. The V and J genes are TRBV4-3 and TRBJ2-7; 7 bases map to TRBD2. Losses at the gene ends were 0 bases for V and 6 bases for J; bases not matched to a gene: 11. Per the germline V gene, CDR1 is LGHNA and CDR2 is YSLEER. The CDR3 sequence is 16 residues long. This CDR3 reads CASSQDKLAEIGEQYF. CDR3 DNA: TGCGCCAGCAGCCAAGATAAGCTAGCGGAGATAGGCGAGCAGTACTTC.

This clone appeared a single time. The rearrangement uses TRBV2 and TRBJ2-3; D unresolved. This CDR3 has 14 residues. Between the trimmed V and J ends, which lost 7 bases and 2 bases, there was a span of 13 bases. Germline lookup yields CDR1 SNHLY and CDR2 FYNNEI. The CDR3 loop reads CASKDVSVTDTQYF. As DNA, the CDR3 is TGTGCCAGCAAGGATGTCAGCGTCACAGATACGCAGTATTTT.

This chain connects TRBV7-8 to TRBJ2-7, with a tentative D call TRBD2 (6 bases). Germline assignment: CDR1 SGHVS and CDR2 FQNEAQ. Trimming cost V 1 base and J 3 bases, with 10 bases left between them. The CDR3 sequence is 14 residues long. Written as DNA, the CDR3 is TGTGCCAGCAGCTTAGGGGACTCGCTCTACGAGCAGTACTTC. This encodes CASSLGDSLYEQYF.

This clone was seen a few times. The chain has TRBV18 and TRBJ1-4, with D unresolved. This CDR3 comprises 13 residues. V lost 8 bases and J 6 bases, leaving 13 bases between the germline ends. Germline CDR1 reads KGHSH; CDR2 reads LQKENI. Written as DNA, the CDR3 is TGTGCCAGCACACTCTATCTGGATGAAAAACTGTTTTTT. Amino acid sequence: CASTLYLDEKLFF.

The chain employs TRBV5-6 and TRBJ2-1, with 9 bases fitting TRBD1. After removal of 3 bases from V and 7 bases from J, the junction contained 5 bases not matched to a gene. The CDR3 extends over 14 amino acids. Germline V CDR1 and CDR2: SGHDT, YYEEEE. The CDR3 spells CASSSGTGRNEQFF. DNA of the CDR3: TGTGCCAGCAGCTCTGGGACAGGGAGAAATGAGCAGTTCTTC. Variable domain in full (rest from reference TRBV5-6 and TRBJ2-1): DAGVTQSPTHLIKTRGQQVTLRCSPKSGHDTVSWYQQALGQGPQFIFQYYEEEERQRGNFPDRFSGHQFPNYSSELNVNALLLGDSALYLCASSSGTGRNEQFFGPGTRLTVL.

The chain joins TRBV9 to TRBJ2-2; D not resolved. V gave up 3 bases and J gave up 4 bases, with 19 bases separating them. CDR3 size: 17 residues. CDR1 and CDR2 (germline): SGDLS, YYNGEE. The CDR3 protein is CASSGQQILPSTGELFF. CDR3 bases: TGTGCCAGCAGCGGCCAACAGATCCTTCCGAGCACCGGGGAGCTGTTTTTT. Full variable domain (outside the CDR3, taken from reference TRBV9 and TRBJ2-2): DSGVTQTPKHLITATGQRVTLRCSPRSGDLSVYWYQQSLDQGLQFLIQYYNGEERAKGNILERFSAQQFPDLHSELNLSSLELGDSALYFCASSGQQILPSTGELFFGEGSRLTVL.

The V gene is TRBV7-9, the J gene TRBJ2-1; D possibly corresponds to TRBD1 (5 bases). V was cut by 6 bases and J by 3 bases, with 15 bases left in between. The CDR3 consists of 15 residues. The germline V gene has CDR1 SEHNR and CDR2 FQNEAQ (reference sequence). The CDR3 DNA follows: TGTGCCAGCAGGGCGACAGTTGATTTCTACAATGAGCAGTTCTTC. This sequence encodes CASRATVDFYNEQFF.

The chain links TRBV15 to TRBJ2-7; TRBD2 aligns across 10 bases. This CDR3 spans 14 amino acids. CDR1 LNHNV and CDR2 YYDKDF come from the germline V gene (reference sequence). Trimming at V came to 5 bases and at J to 9 bases, leaving 10 bases not matched to a gene. The CDR3 here is CATSPASGSRGQYF. CDR3 DNA: TGTGCCACCAGCCCGGCTAGCGGGAGCCGTGGGCAGTACTTC.

This CDR3 reads CASMKGVHSPLHF. CDR3 in DNA: TGTGCCAGTATGAAAGGGGTGCATTCACCCCTCCACTTT. The chain couples TRBV19 to TRBJ1-6, with D maybe TRBD1 (5 bases). Trimming removed 7 bases at V and 8 bases at J, with 12 bases between. The CDR3 is made up of 13 amino acids. Per the germline V gene, CDR1 is LNHDA and CDR2 is SQIVND (reference sequence).

The chain employs TRBV5-5 and TRBJ1-3, with TRBD1 matching 7 bases. The CDR3 runs to 16 residues. Per the germline V gene, CDR1 is SGHKS and CDR2 is YYEKEE (reference sequence). J lost 0 bases, V lost 4 bases, and 7 bases had no gene match. CDR3 nucleotides: TGTGCCAGCAGCCTGACAGGGACCTACTCTGGAAACACCATATATTTT. It codes for CASSLTGTYSGNTIYF.

This clone was recorded once. V is TRBV27 and J is TRBJ2-7; 11 bases agree with TRBD1. The germline V gene has CDR1 MNHEY and CDR2 SMNVEV (reference sequence). The junction had 14 bases not matched to a gene; V was cut back by 6 bases and J by 10 bases. CDR3 length equals 15 residues. The CDR3 region is CASSRSPGTGGPQYF. In DNA, the CDR3 is TGTGCCAGCAGCCGATCTCCCGGGACAGGGGGTCCACAGTACTTC.

V gene TRBV2 combines with J gene TRBJ1-6; D unresolved. V lost 8 bases and J 7 bases, leaving 15 bases between the germline ends. Germline loops: CDR1 SNHLY, CDR2 FYNNEI. The CDR3 is 14 residues long. The CDR3 nucleotides are TGTGCCAGCGGAGATGCCCCCCTCAATTCACCCCTCCACTTT. As protein: CASGDAPLNSPLHF.

The chain links TRBV5-6 to TRBJ2-1; weak D call: TRBD2 (5 bases). V lost 5 bases, J lost 4 bases, and 10 bases lay in between. Germline CDR1 is SGHDT and CDR2 is YYEEEE. CDR3 length: 13 amino acids. CDR3 amino acids: CASRPGIYNEQFF. CDR3 coding DNA: TGTGCCAGCAGACCCGGGATTTACAATGAGCAGTTCTTC.

The rearrangement uses TRBV4-2 and TRBJ2-5; D gene uncertain. The J call may be mistaken, given a closer DNA end match to TRBJ2-7. The CDR3 contains 16 residues. CDR1 and CDR2 from the germline V gene are LGHNA and YNFKEQ. The CDR3 region is CASSQDGSSPPHEQYF. The DNA for the CDR3 is TGTGCCAGCAGCCAAGACGGGTCGTCCCCCCCTCACGAGCAGTACTTC.